These T cell receptor beta chains were read from a single sample in a study of T-cell memory formation after mild COVID-19. TCRdb itself ran the 5' RACE reads through MiXCR, one entry per CDR3 protein. The sample records 470,000 or so distinct CDR3 sequences, 20% being singletons. Material for sequencing was PBMCs or a T cell subset sorted from them (not recorded which). The receptors come from an adult woman who had mild COVID-19 (a few samples of this study predate the infection). Cell type and time point are not known. Each CDR3 is given without its conserved first and last residue. A D gene is named only where the DNA matches it firmly.

D gene,J gene,V gene,CDR3 protein
.,TRBJ2-3,TRBV7-9,ASSLERLGAQY
TRBD1,TRBJ2-5,TRBV6-1,ASSVQDRGKGGQETQY
TRBD2,TRBJ2-1,TRBV27,ASSPLAGGNEQF
TRBD1,TRBJ1-4,TRBV5-1,ASSLRDSYATNEKLF
.,TRBJ1-6,TRBV6-6,ASSYSIYGTRTSPLH
.,TRBJ2-1,TRBV6-1,ASRQAGTAPEQF
TRBD1,TRBJ1-2,TRBV27,ASRPGTGRYGYT
.,TRBJ2-1,TRBV12-3/TRBV12-4,ASGPGLARTSRNEQF
TRBD1,TRBJ1-2,TRBV7-2,ASSSAPGQGRYT
.,TRBJ2-5,TRBV7-6,ASSFGGGSGQETQY
TRBD1,TRBJ2-6,TRBV7-9,ASSFRQGTGGRSGANVLT
.,TRBJ2-5,TRBV9,ASSVSGNSQETQY
.,TRBJ2-1,TRBV15,ATSPGPGVRYNEQF
TRBD1,TRBJ2-7,TRBV5-1,ASSLEPPGQGYEQY
.,TRBJ2-1,TRBV5-1,ASSLLMEEQF
.,TRBJ2-6,TRBV18,ASSARAVSGANVLT
.,TRBJ2-7,TRBV5-4,ASSGTVTYEQY
TRBD1,TRBJ2-1,TRBV5-1,ASSFSSGQGRNEQF
TRBD1,TRBJ2-2,TRBV20-1,SVRGTGGRTGELF
.,TRBJ2-2,TRBV18,ASSPPSTGELF
TRBD2,TRBJ2-7,TRBV20-1,SARGTSGRSSYEQY
.,TRBJ1-5,TRBV20-1,SASDGPSNQPQH
.,TRBJ1-5,TRBV6-5,ASSYSGGTQH
.,TRBJ2-4,TRBV25-1,ASSESGGIQY
.,TRBJ2-2,TRBV18,ASSTDFETLELF
.,TRBJ1-5,TRBV29-1,SAGRGGNQPQH
TRBD1,TRBJ2-5,TRBV9,SSSPQGAGTEETQY
.,TRBJ1-4,TRBV6-2/TRBV6-3,ASSPTVNYEKLF
TRBD1,TRBJ2-1,TRBV7-8,ASTEDRDLDEGDEQF
.,TRBJ2-1,TRBV11-3,ASSPRAPNDEQF
.,TRBJ1-2,TRBV12-3/TRBV12-4,ASSYTGRSAVKANYGYT
TRBD2,TRBJ2-3,TRBV12-3/TRBV12-4,ASSFPWTSGGWADTQY
.,TRBJ2-7,TRBV11-3,ASSSSAGPFRYEQY
.,TRBJ1-2,TRBV15,ATSNRGGHGYT
TRBD1,TRBJ2-1,TRBV11-3,ASSSSRRQGVPNRSYNEQF
.,TRBJ2-2,TRBV6-6,ASSYRSRRAGELF
.,TRBJ2-3,TRBV11-1,ASSLTGWSDTQY
.,TRBJ2-7,TRBV11-3,ASSLQTGGMLVEQY
.,TRBJ2-2,TRBV4-1,ASSPRPRSLPLLGNTGELF
TRBD1,TRBJ2-5,TRBV7-9,ASSLDGTGRETQY
.,TRBJ1-5,TRBV15,ATSPDRVQPQH
TRBD1,TRBJ1-1,TRBV9,ASSVGTGGNEAF
.,TRBJ2-5,TRBV7-2,ASSSPAARETQY
.,TRBJ1-2,TRBV15,ATSRERRGSYGYT
.,TRBJ1-6,TRBV6-5,ASSYSGGNSPLH
.,TRBJ1-1,TRBV11-2,ASSSVWGRTEAF
.,TRBJ2-2,TRBV5-5,ASSLVSGSTGELF
TRBD2,TRBJ2-1,TRBV7-6,ASSPTSGSFNEQF
TRBD2,TRBJ2-1,TRBV29-1,SAQSERRGDIYNEQF
.,TRBJ1-1,TRBV6-5,ASSSGWHTEAF
.,TRBJ1-1,TRBV5-1,ASSLGDMSEAF
TRBD1,TRBJ2-3,TRBV12-3/TRBV12-4,ASSLFGGTGAFTQY
.,TRBJ2-1,TRBV11-2,ASSLAGGYEQF
.,TRBJ1-5,TRBV21-1,ASSNRDPPDSNQPQH
TRBD2,TRBJ2-1,TRBV5-6,ASSRLGLAGKNEQF
.,TRBJ1-5,TRBV7-9,ASSLGSTANQPQH
TRBD1,TRBJ2-1,TRBV7-2,ASSLGQVLRDEQF
.,TRBJ1-4,TRBV6-5,ASARAANEKLF